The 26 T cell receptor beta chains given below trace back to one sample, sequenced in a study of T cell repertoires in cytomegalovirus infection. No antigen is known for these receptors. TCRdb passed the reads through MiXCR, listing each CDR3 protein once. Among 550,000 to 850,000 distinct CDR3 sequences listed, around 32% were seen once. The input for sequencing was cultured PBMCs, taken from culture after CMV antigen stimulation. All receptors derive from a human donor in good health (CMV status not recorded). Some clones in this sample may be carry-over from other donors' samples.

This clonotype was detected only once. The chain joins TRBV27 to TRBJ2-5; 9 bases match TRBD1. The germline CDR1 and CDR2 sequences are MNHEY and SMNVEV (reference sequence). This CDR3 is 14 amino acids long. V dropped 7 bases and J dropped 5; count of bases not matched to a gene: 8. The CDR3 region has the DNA TGTGCCAGCACCACAGGGGGCGGAGGGGAGACCCAGTACTTC. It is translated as CASTTGGGGETQYF.

DNA of the CDR3: TGTGCCAGCAGTTTACAGACCCTCATAGCGGGAGCTTCCTACGAGCAGTACTTC. Its protein is CASSLQTLIAGASYEQYF. The V call is TRBV28, the J call TRBJ2-7; the match to TRBD2 covers 9 bases. The CDR3 has 18 residues. Germline trimming cut 2 bases from V and 1 base from J; bases unmatched to any gene: 12. Germline CDR1 reads MDHEN; CDR2 reads SYDVKM.

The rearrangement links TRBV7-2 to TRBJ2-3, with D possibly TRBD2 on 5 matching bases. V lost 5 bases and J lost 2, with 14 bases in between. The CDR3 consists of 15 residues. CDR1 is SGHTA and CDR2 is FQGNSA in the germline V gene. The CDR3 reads CASSPGGLITDTQYF. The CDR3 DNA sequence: TGTGCCAGCAGCCCCGGCGGACTTATCACAGATACGCAGTATTTT.

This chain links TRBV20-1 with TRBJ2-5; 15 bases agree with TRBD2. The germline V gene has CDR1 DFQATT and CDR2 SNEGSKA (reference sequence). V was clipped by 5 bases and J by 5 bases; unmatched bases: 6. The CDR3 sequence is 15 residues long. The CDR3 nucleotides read TGCAGTGCTGGACTAGCGGGAGGGAGGCAGGAGACCCAGTACTTC. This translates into CSAGLAGGRQETQYF.

CDR3 protein: CASSFSGNSYEQYF. The CDR3 region has the DNA TGTGCCAGCAGCTTTAGCGGGAACTCCTACGAGCAGTACTTC. The J gene is TRBJ2-7, the V gene TRBV12-3 or TRBV12-4; 8 bases match TRBD2. V trimming: 6 bases; J trimming: 0 bases; junction bases outside the gene matches: 4. CDR3 length: 14 amino acids.

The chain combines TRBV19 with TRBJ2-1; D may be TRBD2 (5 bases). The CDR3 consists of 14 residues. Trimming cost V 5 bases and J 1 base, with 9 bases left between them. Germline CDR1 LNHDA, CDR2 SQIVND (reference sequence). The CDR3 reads CASSVGDSYNEQFF. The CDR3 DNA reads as TGTGCCAGTAGTGTGGGAGATTCCTACAATGAGCAGTTCTTC.

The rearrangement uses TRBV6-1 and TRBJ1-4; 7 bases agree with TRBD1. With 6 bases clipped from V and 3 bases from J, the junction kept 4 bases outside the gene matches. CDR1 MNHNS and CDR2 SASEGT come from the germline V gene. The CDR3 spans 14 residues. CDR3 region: CASRAGTANEKLFF. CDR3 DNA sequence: TGTGCCAGCAGGGCCGGGACAGCTAATGAAAAACTGTTTTTT.

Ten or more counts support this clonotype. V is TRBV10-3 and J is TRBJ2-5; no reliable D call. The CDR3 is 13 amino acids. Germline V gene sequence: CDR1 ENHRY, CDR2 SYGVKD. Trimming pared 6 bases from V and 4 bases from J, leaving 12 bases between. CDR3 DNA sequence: TGTGCCATCAGCCCAACACTGGGAGAGACCCAGTACTTC. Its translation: CAISPTLGETQYF.

This chain's CDR3 is CASRTRVGVMTEAFF. The CDR3, as DNA: TGTGCCAGCAGAACCAGGGTAGGAGTTATGACTGAAGCTTTCTTT. The chain couples TRBV6-6 to TRBJ1-1; possible D gene TRBD1, 5 bases. Trimming removed 6 bases from V and 5 bases from J, with 19 bases in between. Germline CDR1 reads MNHNY; CDR2 reads SVGAGI (reference sequence). This CDR3 contains 15 residues.

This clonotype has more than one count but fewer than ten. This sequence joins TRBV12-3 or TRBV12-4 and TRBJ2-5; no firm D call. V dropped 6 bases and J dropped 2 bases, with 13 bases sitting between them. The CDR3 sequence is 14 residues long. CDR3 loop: CASSRRVGQETQYF. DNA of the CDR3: TGTGCCAGCAGCCGCCGGGTTGGTCAAGAGACCCAGTACTTC.

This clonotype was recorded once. The CDR3 DNA sequence: TGTGCCAGCAGTTTCCCCCGGGGTGGTGAGCAGTTCTTC. It is translated as CASSFPRGGEQFF. The chain combines TRBV28 with TRBJ2-1; possibly TRBD2 for D (5 bases). CDR1 MDHEN and CDR2 SYDVKM come from the germline V gene. The CDR3 is made up of 13 amino acids. Trimming left V 3 bases short and J 9 bases short, with 12 bases between.

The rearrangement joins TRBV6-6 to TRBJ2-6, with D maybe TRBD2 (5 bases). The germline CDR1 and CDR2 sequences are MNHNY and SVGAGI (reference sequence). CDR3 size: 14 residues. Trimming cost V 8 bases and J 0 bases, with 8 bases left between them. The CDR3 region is CASDEGSGANVLTF. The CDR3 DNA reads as TGTGCCAGCGATGAGGGCTCTGGGGCCAACGTCCTGACTTTC.

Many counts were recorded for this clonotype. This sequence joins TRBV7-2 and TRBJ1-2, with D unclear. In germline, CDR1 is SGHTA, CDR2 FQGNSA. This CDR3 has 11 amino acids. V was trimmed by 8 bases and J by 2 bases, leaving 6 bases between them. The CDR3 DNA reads TGTGCCAGCGAACAGAACTATGGCTACACCTTC. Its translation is CASEQNYGYTF. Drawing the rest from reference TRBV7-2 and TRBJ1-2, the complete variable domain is GAGVSQSPSNKVTEKGKDVELRCDPISGHTALYWYRQSLGQGLEFLIYFQGNSAPDKSGLPSDRFSAERTGGSVSTLTIQRTQQEDSAVYLCASEQNYGYTFGSGTRLTVV.

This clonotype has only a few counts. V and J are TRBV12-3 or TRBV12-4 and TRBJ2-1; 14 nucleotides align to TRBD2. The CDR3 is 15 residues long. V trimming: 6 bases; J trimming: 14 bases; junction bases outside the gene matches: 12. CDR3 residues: CASRGLPGLAGVEFF. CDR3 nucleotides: TGTGCCAGCAGGGGACTTCCGGGACTAGCGGGAGTTGAGTTCTTC.

CDR3 in amino acids: CASSYSGQGVTEAFF. The CDR3 DNA follows: TGTGCCAGCAGTTACTCGGGACAGGGGGTCACTGAAGCTTTCTTT. V is TRBV6-8 and J is TRBJ1-1; 11 bases line up with TRBD1. With 0 bases clipped from V and 4 bases from J, the junction kept 1 base outside the gene matches. Germline loops: CDR1 MNHGY, CDR2 SAAAGT. The CDR3 length is 15 residues.

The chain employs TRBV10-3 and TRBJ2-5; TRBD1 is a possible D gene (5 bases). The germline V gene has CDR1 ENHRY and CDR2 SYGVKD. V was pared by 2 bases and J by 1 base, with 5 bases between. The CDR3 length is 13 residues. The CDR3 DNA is TGTGCCATCAGTGAGACAGGCCAAGAGACCCAGTACTTC. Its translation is CAISETGQETQYF.

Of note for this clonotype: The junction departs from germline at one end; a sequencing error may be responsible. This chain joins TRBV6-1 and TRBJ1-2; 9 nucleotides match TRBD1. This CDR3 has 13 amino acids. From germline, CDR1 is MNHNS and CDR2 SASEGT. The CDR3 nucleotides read TGTGCCAGCAGCTCGGGACAGGGATATGGCTACAACTTC. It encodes CASSSGQGYGYNF.

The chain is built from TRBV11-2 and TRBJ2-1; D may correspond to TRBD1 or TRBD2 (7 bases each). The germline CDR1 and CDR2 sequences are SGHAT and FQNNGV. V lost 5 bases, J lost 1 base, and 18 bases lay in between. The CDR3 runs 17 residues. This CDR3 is CASSPRRGGVSYNEQFF. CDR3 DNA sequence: TGTGCCAGCAGCCCCCGCAGGGGGGGGGTATCCTACAATGAGCAGTTCTTC.

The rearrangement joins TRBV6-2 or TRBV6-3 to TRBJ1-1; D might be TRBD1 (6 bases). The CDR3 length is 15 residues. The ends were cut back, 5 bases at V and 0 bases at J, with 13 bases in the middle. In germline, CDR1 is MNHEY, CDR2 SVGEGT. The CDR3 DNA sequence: TGTGCCAGCAGTGCCCTACAGGGCATGAACACTGAAGCTTTCTTT. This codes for CASSALQGMNTEAFF.

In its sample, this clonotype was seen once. CDR3 bases: TGTGCCAGCACTTCTTACAGGGGGCGAGCCGGGGAGCTGTTTTTT. It specifies CASTSYRGRAGELFF. The chain joins TRBV27 to TRBJ2-2, with 9 bases that match TRBD1. This CDR3 has 15 amino acids. Germline V lookup: CDR1 MNHEY, CDR2 SMNVEV (reference sequence). V was clipped by 7 bases and J by 6 bases; unmatched bases: 9.

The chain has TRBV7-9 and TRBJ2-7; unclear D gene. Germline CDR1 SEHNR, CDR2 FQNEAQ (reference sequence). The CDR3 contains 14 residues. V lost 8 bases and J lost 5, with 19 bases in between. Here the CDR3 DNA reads TGTGCCAGCGCAGATACCAAAAATATAAACGAGCAGTACTTC. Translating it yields CASADTKNINEQYF.

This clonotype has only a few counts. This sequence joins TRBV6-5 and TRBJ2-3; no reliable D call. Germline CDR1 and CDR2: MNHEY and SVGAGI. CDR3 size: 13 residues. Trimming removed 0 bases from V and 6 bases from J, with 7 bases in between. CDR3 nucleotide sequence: TGTGCCAGCAGTTACTCGATTGGTGATACGCAGTATTTT. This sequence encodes CASSYSIGDTQYF.

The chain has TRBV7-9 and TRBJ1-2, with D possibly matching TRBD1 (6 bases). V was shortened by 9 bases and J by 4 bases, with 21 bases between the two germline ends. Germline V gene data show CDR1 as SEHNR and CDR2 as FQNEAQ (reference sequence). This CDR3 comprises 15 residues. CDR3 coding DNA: TGTGCCAGTCTCCGACCGGGACAATCGTCCTATGGCTACACCTTC. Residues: CASLRPGQSSYGYTF.

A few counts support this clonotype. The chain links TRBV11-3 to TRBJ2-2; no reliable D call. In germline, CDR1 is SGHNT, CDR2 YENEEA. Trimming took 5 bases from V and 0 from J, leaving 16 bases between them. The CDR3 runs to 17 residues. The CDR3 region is CASSPRARPSNTGELFF. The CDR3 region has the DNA TGTGCCAGCAGCCCTAGGGCCCGGCCGTCGAACACCGGGGAGCTGTTTTTT.

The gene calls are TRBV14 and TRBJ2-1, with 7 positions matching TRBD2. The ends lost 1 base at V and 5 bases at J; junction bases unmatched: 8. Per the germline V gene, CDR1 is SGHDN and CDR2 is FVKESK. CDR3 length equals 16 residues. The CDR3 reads CASSQVRASGNNEQFF. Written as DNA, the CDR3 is TGTGCCAGCAGCCAAGTAAGGGCTAGCGGTAACAATGAGCAGTTCTTC.

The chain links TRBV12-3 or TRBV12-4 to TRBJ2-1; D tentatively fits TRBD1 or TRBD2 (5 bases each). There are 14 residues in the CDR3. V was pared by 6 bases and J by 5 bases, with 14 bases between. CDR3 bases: TGTGCCAGCAGCGAGGGGTTCGAGAACAATGAGCAGTTCTTC. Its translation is CASSEGFENNEQFF.